This entry features one T cell receptor beta chain sequence. The sample belongs to a study of blood T cell repertoires in COVID-19. About the research overall: Some COVID-19 samples were acute and others convalescent; all came from the United States, Italy and Spain. T cells, B-cell-depleted T cells, or PBMCs supplied cDNA or gDNA.

Under the authors' procedure: By means of reference gene primer amplification, nucleated cell counts were estimated. Sequenced by immunoSEQ multiplex PCR; TCRdb stores in-frame clones only, minus some. That table is the source of V, J and clone size, and D and trimming were worked out from the DNA. The data contain a few hundred thousand clones, around 83% of them seen just once; the ten biggest clones take up about 13%. V shed 3 bases, J shed 7 bases, and the junction held 11 bases outside the gene matches. Germline V gene data show CDR1 as SEHNR and CDR2 as FQNEAQ (reference sequence). The CDR3 runs to 15 residues.

This clonotype was sampled from a human donor in a cohort sampled during active COVID-19. The gene calls are TRBV7-9 and TRBJ2-7, with 8 bases that match TRBD2. The sequenced sample was peripheral blood. The DNA of the CDR3 is TGTGCCAGCAGCTTCGGGACTAGTCCGGACCCAGAGCAGTACTTC. Encoded protein: CASSFGTSPDPEQYF.